This T cell receptor beta chain is from a study of cytomegalovirus exposure and HLA in healthy donors. PCR was performed using 60 Vbeta and 13 Jbeta primers. The table came from immunoSEQ multiplex PCR; TCRdb's copy has only in-frame clones and leaves some out. There are roughly 92,000 clones in the sample; approximately 7.7% occur only once, and 2.3% lies in the top ten. The receptor was isolated from a man between 50 and 59 years old in good health and CMV-seronegative. Sequencing input: PBMCs.

CDR3 nucleotide sequence: TGTGCCTGGAGACAGGGACGGAACACTGAAGCTTTCTTT. It encodes CAWRQGRNTEAFF. The chain carries TRBV30 and TRBJ1-1; D is perhaps TRBD1 (6 bases). V was cut by 3 bases and J by 1 base, with 9 bases left in between. Germline values: CDR1 GTSNPN, CDR2 SVGIG (reference sequence). The CDR3 contains 13 residues. Variable domain in full (rest from reference TRBV30 and TRBJ1-1): SQTIHQWPATLVQPVGSPLSLECTVEGTSNPNLYWYRQAAGRGLQLLFYSVGIGQISSEVPQNLSASRPQDRQFILSSKKLLLSDSGFYLCAWRQGRNTEAFFGQGTRLTVV.